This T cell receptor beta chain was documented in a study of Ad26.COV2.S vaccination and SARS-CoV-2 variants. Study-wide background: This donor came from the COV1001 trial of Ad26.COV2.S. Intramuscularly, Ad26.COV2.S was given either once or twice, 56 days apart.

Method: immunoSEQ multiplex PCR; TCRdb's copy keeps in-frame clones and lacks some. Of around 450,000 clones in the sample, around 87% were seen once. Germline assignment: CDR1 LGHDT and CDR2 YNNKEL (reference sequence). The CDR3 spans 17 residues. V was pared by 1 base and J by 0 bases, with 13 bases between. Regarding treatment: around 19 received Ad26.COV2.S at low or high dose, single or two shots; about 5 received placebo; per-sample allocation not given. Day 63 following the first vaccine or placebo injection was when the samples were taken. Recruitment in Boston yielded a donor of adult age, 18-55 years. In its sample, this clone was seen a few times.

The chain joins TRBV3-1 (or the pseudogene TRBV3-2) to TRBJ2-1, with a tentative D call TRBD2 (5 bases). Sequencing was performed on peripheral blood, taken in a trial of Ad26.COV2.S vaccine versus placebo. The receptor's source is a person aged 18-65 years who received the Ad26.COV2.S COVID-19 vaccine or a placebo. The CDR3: CASSQGAKRSSYNEQFF. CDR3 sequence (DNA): TGTGCCAGCAGCCAAGGAGCCAAGCGGAGCTCCTACAATGAGCAGTTCTTC.